Listed below are T cell receptor beta chains from one sample, sequenced in a study of T cell changes during pregnancy in multiple sclerosis. Repertoires were generated with immunoSEQ multiplex PCR, while TCRdb's copy carries only in-frame clones and drops some. The table shows just under 65,000 clones, with 96% occurring only once. The sequencing here drew on CD8+ T cells from peripheral blood mononuclear cells, taken after pregnancy. The receptors derive from a female donor with multiple sclerosis, enrolled in a pregnancy study. CDR3s leave out the opening cysteine and the closing phenylalanine or tryptophan.

TRBJ2-1,TRBV4-3,ASSQDAGGSSYNEQF
TRBJ1-3,TRBV11-3,ASSLRSGSGNTIY
TRBJ2-7,TRBV4-1,ASSQDHLDTFEQY
TRBJ2-7,TRBV13,ASSLLGGEQY
TRBJ2-1,TRBV28,ASRSAEVHYEQF
TRBJ1-1,TRBV7-9,ASSLAGWKGMNTEAF
TRBJ2-3,TRBV4-3,ASSQAFRRPTDTQY
TRBJ2-7,TRBV6-5,ASSFSSAETTYEQY
TRBJ2-7,TRBV7-2,ASSRTGGYEQY
TRBJ1-3,TRBV30,ALTEKDTIY
TRBJ2-1,TRBV29-1,SVEDPKLAGGIWGEQF
TRBJ1-1,TRBV2,ASSEYRHRHTEAF
TRBJ1-1,TRBV19,ASSPSEQNTEAF
TRBJ2-7,TRBV7-9,ASRSGDYGEQY
TRBJ1-5,TRBV15,ATSRVRALNQPQH
TRBJ1-3,TRBV19,ASSRGPGNTIY
TRBJ2-7,TRBV2,ASRTGTGLYEQY
TRBJ2-2,TRBV27,ASSFWGLNTGELF
TRBJ2-2,TRBV25-1,ASSDGDSTGELF
TRBJ2-3,TRBV6-1,ASSDRGSGTQY
TRBJ1-5,TRBV19,ASSTMTVPGQPQH
TRBJ1-2,TRBV4-2,ASSQGVPGGGYGYT
TRBJ2-7,TRBV6-1,ASSEGWGRASEQY
TRBJ2-1,TRBV27,ASKKNRDRVTNEQF
TRBJ1-1,TRBV13,ASSSGTGNEAF
TRBJ2-7,TRBV30,AWSVGTRYEQY
TRBJ1-2,TRBV15,ATSREDRADYGYT
TRBJ2-7,TRBV2,ASSVELAGASSYEQY
TRBJ2-7,TRBV7-9,ASSRQPPDSNYEQY
TRBJ2-7,TRBV2,ASSEVAGTYEQY
TRBJ2-3,TRBV27,ASSFPGEIDTQY
TRBJ2-1,TRBV6-5,ASSHRDSYNEQF
TRBJ1-5,TRBV27,ASSTGFSNQPQH
TRBJ1-2,TRBV6-6,ASSYSLGQHNYGYT
TRBJ2-7,TRBV2,ANRVTPTNDEQY
TRBJ2-7,TRBV9,ASARDNSYEQY
TRBJ2-7,TRBV15,ATSPEGAGMGSGEQY
TRBJ2-1,TRBV4-3,ASSQDPSGYNEQF
TRBJ2-1,TRBV19,ASSTSGWGNEQF
TRBJ2-1,TRBV6-5,ASRPSMFDEQF